This TCR beta chain was recovered during a study of shared clonotypes between healthy human individuals (dated by TCRdb to about 2020). Describing the broader study: A few men and a couple of women, aged 18 to 49 years, made up the cohort. To estimate repertoire size and how much clonotypes are shared between individuals, the study performed deep sequencing of blood TCR repertoires from 4 to 6 healthy adults. For each donor, three plates each were used for CD4 naive and CD4 memory, two plates were used for CD8 naive, and one plate was used for CD8 memory. To increase sequencing depth and limit assay-specific biases, TCR repertoire library preparation and sequencing were carried out by different laboratories using diverse techniques. Leukapheresis yielded between about 0.8 and 9.5 billion PBMCs per donor.

The full study reports these points: Pairwise subsampling led to the expectation that sequencing depth would affect the degree of clonotype sharing among donors. The genetic and exposure-history diversity represented was limited by the small number of donors. Higher generation probabilities were observed for clonotypes shared by all four sorted-subset donors than for non-shared clonotypes. Naive subsets generally had larger estimated clonotype richness than memory subsets did. Incomplete sequencing was indicated by rarefaction of sorted-subset datasets, despite the large sequencing depth. When a handful of donors were compared, the shared fraction of clonotypes was around 5% for naive CD4, 3.5% to 4% for naive CD8, 2% to 2.5% for memory CD4, and roughly 0.4% for memory CD8. Sampling was limited to blood, and TCR repertoires in tissue likely differ from TCR repertoires in blood.

Concerning this clone itself: It has no known antigen specificity. Nothing much larger sits one base from this clone, and base qualities are not available.

Spanning cysteine to phenylalanine, the CDR3 consists of 14 amino acids. The CDR3 DNA has 42 bases and is translated from base 1. The V and J ends are trimmed by 5 bases and 7 bases, leaving 14 bases between them. Reading the germline V gene (reference sequence) gives CDR1 SEHNR and CDR2 FQNEAQ. Using the deep immunoSEQ assay, multiplex PCR amplified TCR CDR3 regions from genomic DNA. For each cell subset, the extracted genomic DNA was distributed evenly across all wells of several immunoSEQ 96-well plates, and each plate served as one replicate. For sorted subsets, roughly 200 ng of genomic DNA, equivalent to around 30,000 T cell genomes, went into each replicate PCR. Purified libraries were quantified with a Qubit 3.0 fluorometer, sized on a Bioanalyzer 2100, and re-quantified with the KAPA Library Quantification kit. Each immunoSEQ 96-well plate was sequenced on its own single-read 150-cycle Illumina NextSeq 550 flow cell. Processing in the source paper ran as follows. Because the immunoSEQ output held only junctional sequences and lacked quality scores, the filtering could not match the filtering applied to full-length reads. To assign V/J genes and CDR3, sequences were annotated using PyIR, a Python wrapper for IgBLAST v1.9, with IMGT germline references. Any read was removed if the V/J assignment was weak (E-value above 1e-6), the CDR3 was missing, or the read contained stop codons, out-of-frame junctions, or ambiguous translated residues. A V3J clonotype was defined by an identical inferred V gene, J gene, and CDR3 amino acid sequence. Percentage overlap between repertoires was computed as shared unique clonotypes divided by the size of the smaller repertoire. Repertoire richness was assessed with RTK rarefaction, the Chao1 estimator, and Recon v2.1 estimates of unobserved clonotypes. For all TCRbeta clonotypes obtained by the gDNA method from a handful of donors, generation probabilities were computed with OLGA. TCRdb limited this immuneACCESS table to in-frame rearrangements with V and J called. A share of clones is missing; checked studies link under half to unresolved V genes, and the rest is unexplained. Clonal size and the V and J genes are those of that table, whereas D and trimming came from the DNA. Here the sample has a few million clones; around nine tenths occur a single time. Clones ranked in the top ten supply around 0.15% of the sample.

The donors were healthy, HIV-negative adults who had no recently reported acute infections or vaccinations. All donors were Caucasian adults living in Nashville, Tennessee, USA. CD4+ T cells were enriched by magnetic negative selection; naive cells were then positively selected on CD45RA, and the negative fraction formed the memory subset. Blood was obtained by leukapheresis, after which PBMCs were separated by Ficoll-Histopaque density gradient centrifugation and cryopreserved in liquid nitrogen vapor phase. Purity and quantity of every magnetically sorted T cell population were checked by analytical flow cytometry. From each sorted fraction, genomic DNA was isolated and quantified by UV absorbance on a Nanodrop 2000c.

The rearranged segments are TRBV7-9 and TRBJ1-4; confidence is insufficient to name the D gene. Sequenced sample: naive CD4+ T cells sorted from blood. The intended sense of this specimen's cell subset or site label: CD45RA+ positively selected. The clonotype was recovered from a man aged 18 to 29 in good health. The sequenced DNA: TGTGCCAGCAGCCTAATAGCACTGCGTGAAAAACTGTTTTTT. It codes for CASSLIALREKLFF.